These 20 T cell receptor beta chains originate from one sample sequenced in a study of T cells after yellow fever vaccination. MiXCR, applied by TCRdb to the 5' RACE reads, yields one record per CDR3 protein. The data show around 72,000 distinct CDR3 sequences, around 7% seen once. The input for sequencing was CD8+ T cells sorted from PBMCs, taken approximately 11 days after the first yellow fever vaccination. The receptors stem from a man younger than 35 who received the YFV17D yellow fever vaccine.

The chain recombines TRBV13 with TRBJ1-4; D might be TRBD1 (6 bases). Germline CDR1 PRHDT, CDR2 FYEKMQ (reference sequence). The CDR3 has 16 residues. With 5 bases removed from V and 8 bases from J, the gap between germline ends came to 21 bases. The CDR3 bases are TGTGCCAGCAGCGCCCGTGAACAGGGAGTAGAGGAAAAACTGTTTTTT. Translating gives CASSAREQGVEEKLFF. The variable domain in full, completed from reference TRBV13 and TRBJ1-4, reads AAGVIQSPRHLIKEKRETATLKCYPIPRHDTVYWYQQGPGQDPQFLISFYEKMQSDKGSIPDRFSAQQFSDYHSELNMSSLELGDSALYFCASSAREQGVEEKLFFGSGTQLSVL.

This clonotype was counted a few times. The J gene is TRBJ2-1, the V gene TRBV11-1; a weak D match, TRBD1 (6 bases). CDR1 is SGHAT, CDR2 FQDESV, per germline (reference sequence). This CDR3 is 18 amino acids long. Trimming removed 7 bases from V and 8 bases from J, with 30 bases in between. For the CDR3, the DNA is TGTGCCAGCACCCCCGGACAGCCCGGGCCCACTGGGGTGGATGAGCAGTTCTTC. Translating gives CASTPGQPGPTGVDEQFF.

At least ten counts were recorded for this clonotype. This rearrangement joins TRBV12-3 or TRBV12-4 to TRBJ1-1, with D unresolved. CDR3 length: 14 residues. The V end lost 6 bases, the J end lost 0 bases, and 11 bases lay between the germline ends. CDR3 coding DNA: TGTGCCAGCAGCCCCGGCAGCCTGAACACTGAAGCTTTCTTT. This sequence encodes CASSPGSLNTEAFF.

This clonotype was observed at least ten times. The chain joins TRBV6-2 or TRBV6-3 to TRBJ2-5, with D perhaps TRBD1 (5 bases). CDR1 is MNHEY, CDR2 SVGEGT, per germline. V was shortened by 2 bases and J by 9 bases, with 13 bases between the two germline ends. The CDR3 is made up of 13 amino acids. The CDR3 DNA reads TGTGCCAGCAGTTACCACGTAAAACAGGCCCAGTACTTC. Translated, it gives CASSYHVKQAQYF.

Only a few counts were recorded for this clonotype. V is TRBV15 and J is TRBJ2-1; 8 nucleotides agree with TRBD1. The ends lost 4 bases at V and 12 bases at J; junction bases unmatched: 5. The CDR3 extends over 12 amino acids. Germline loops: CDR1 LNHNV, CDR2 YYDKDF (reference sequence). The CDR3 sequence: CATSTTGAGQFF. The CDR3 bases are TGTGCCACCAGCACGACAGGGGCTGGGCAGTTCTTC.

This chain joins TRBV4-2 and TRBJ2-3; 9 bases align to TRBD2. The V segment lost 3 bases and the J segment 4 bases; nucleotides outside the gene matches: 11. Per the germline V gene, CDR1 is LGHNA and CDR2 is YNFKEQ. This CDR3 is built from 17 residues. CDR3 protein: CASSHGYLSGGSDTQYF. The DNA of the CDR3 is TGTGCCAGCAGCCACGGTTATTTGAGCGGGGGGTCAGATACGCAGTATTTT.

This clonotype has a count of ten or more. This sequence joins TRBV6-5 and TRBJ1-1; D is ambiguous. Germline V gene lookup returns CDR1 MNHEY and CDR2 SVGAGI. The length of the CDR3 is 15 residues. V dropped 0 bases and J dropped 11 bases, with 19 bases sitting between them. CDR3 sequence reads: CASSYSSTGLIGAFF. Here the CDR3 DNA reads TGTGCCAGCAGTTACTCGAGTACTGGCCTGATAGGGGCTTTCTTT.

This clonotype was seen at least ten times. The DNA for the CDR3 is TGCAGTGCTAGCGTACCTAACTGGGCTGAAGCTTTCTTT. Residues: CSASVPNWAEAFF. The chain joins TRBV20-1 to TRBJ1-1; no clear D gene. The germline CDR1 and CDR2 sequences are DFQATT and SNEGSKA (reference sequence). V was trimmed by 3 bases and J by 6 bases, leaving 14 bases between them. The CDR3 sequence is 13 residues long.

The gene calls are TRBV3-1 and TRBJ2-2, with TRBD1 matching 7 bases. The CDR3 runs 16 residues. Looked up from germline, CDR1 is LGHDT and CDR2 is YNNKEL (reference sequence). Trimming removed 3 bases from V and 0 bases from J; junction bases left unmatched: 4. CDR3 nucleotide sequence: TGTGCCAGCAGCCAGGGGACAGAGACGAACACCGGGGAGCTGTTTTTT. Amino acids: CASSQGTETNTGELFF.

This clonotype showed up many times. The CDR3 region is CASSLGQGIGGYTF. In DNA form, the CDR3 reads TGTGCCAGCAGCCTGGGACAGGGGATAGGCGGCTACACCTTC. This chain joins TRBV5-5 and TRBJ1-2; 10 nucleotides match TRBD1. The J segment lost 8 bases and the V segment lost 4 bases, leaving 8 bases of the junction unmatched. CDR1 SGHKS and CDR2 YYEKEE come from the germline V gene (reference sequence). This CDR3 comprises 14 residues.

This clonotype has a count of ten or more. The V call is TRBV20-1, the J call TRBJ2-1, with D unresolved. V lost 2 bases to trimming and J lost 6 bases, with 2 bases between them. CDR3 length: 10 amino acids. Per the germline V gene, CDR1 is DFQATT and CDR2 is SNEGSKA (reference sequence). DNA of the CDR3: TGCAGTGCTAGAAGCAATGAGCAGTTCTTC. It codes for CSARSNEQFF.

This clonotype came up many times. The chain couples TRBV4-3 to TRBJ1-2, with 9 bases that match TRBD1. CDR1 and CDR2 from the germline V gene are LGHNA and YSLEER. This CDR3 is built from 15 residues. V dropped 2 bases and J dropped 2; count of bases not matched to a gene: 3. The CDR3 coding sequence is TGCGCCAGCAGCCAATCGGGACAGGGAAACTATGGCTACACCTTC. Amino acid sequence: CASSQSGQGNYGYTF.

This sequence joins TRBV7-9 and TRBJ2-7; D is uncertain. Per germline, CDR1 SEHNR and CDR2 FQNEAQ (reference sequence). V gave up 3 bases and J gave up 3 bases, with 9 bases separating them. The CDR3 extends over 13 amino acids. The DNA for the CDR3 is TGTGCCAGCAGCTTGGCAGCTAACTACGAGCAGTACTTC. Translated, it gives CASSLAANYEQYF.

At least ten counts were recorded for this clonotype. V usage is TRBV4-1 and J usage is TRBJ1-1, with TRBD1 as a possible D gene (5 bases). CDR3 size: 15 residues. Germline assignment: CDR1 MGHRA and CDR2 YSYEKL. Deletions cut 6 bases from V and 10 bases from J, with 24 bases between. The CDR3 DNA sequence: TGCGCCAGCAGGACGGGGCCCGGGGCAGGAGTGTTAGCTTTCTTT. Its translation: CASRTGPGAGVLAFF.

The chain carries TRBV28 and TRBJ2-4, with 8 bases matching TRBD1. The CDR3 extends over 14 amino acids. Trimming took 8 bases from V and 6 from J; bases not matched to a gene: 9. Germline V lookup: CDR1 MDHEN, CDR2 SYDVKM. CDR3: CASQGAGWGNIQYF. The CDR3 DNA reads TGTGCCAGCCAGGGGGCGGGATGGGGAAACATTCAGTACTTC. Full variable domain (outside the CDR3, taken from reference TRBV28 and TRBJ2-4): DVKVTQSSRYLVKRTGEKVFLECVQDMDHENMFWYRQDPGLGLRLIYFSYDVKMKEKGDIPEGYSVSREKKERFSLILESASTNQTSMYLCASQGAGWGNIQYFGAGTRLSVL.

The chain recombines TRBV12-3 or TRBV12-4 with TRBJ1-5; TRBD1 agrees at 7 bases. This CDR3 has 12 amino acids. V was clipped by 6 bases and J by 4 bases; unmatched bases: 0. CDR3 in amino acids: CASRDRNQPQHF. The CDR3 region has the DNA TGTGCCAGCAGGGACAGGAATCAGCCCCAGCATTTT.

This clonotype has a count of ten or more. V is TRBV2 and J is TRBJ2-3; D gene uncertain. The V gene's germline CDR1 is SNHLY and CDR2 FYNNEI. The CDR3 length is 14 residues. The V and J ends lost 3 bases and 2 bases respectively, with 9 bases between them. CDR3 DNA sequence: TGTGCCAGCAGTGAGGTGGGGTACACAGATACGCAGTATTTT. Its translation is CASSEVGYTDTQYF.

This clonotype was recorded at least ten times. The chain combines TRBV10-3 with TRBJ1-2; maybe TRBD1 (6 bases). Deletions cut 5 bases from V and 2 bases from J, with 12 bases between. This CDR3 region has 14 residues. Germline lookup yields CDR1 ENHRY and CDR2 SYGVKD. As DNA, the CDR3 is TGTGCCATCAGTCCCTCAGGGGAAAACTATGGCTACACCTTC. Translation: CAISPSGENYGYTF.

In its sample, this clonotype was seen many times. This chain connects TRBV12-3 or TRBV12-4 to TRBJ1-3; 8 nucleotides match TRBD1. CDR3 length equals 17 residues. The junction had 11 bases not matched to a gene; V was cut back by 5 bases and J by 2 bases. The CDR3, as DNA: TGTGCCAGCAGTACCGGACAGGGCCCGTACGCTGGAAACACCATATATTTT. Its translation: CASSTGQGPYAGNTIYF.

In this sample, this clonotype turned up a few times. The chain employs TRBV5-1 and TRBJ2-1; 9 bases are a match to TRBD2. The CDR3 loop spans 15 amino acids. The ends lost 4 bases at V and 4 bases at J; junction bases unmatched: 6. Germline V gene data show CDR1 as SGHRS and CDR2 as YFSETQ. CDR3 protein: CASSQAGGVYNEQFF. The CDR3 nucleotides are TGCGCCAGCAGCCAAGCGGGGGGTGTTTACAATGAGCAGTTCTTC.